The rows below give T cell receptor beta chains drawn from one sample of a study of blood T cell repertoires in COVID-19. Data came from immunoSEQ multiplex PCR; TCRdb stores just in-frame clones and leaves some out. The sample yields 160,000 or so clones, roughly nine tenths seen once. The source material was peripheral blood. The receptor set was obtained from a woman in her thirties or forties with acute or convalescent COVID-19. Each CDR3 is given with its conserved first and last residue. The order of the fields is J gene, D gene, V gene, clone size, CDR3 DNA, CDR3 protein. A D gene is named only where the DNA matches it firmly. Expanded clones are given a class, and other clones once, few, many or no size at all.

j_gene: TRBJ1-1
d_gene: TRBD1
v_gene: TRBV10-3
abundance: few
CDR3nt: TGTGCCATCAGTACCCGGGACAGGGGGTTCACTGAAGCTTTCTTT
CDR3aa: CAISTRDRGFTEAFF

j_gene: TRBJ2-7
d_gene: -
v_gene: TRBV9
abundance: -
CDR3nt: TGTGCCAGCAGCGAGGGCCTGGGGGGGACAGGCTACGAGCAGTACTTC
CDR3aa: CASSEGLGGTGYEQYF

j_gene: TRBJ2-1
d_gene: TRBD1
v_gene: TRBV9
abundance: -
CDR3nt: TGTGCCAGCAGCGTAGGCGGACAGGGGTTCTACAATGAGCAGTTCTTC
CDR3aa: CASSVGGQGFYNEQFF

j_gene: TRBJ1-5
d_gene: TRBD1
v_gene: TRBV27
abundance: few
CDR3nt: TGTGCCAGCGGAGGACAGGGGGCGCATCAGCCCCAGCATTTT
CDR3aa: CASGGQGAHQPQHF

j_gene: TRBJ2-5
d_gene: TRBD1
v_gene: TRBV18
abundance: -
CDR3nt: TGTGCCAGCTCACCAACAGGGGCGGTAGAGACCCAGTACTTC
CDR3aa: CASSPTGAVETQYF

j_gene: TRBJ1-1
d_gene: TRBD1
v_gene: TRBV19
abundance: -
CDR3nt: TGTGCCAGTAGGGCGCGGACAGGGGGAAACACTGAAGCTTTCTTT
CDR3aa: CASRARTGGNTEAFF

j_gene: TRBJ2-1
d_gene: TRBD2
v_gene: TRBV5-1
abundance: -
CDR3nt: TGCGCCACCAAGAGGGTATTCCCCGACACTAGCGGGAGGCTCTCCTACAATGAGCAGTTCTTC
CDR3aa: CATKRVFPDTSGRLSYNEQFF

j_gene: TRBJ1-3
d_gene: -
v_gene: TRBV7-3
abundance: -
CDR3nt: TGTGCCAGCAGCTTAAATTCTAGGGGCTCCATATATTTT
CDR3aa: CASSLNSRGSIYF

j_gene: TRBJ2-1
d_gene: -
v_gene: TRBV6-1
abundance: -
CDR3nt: TGTGCCAGCAGTGAAACAGGAAGTATAGAGCAGTTCTTC
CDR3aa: CASSETGSIEQFF

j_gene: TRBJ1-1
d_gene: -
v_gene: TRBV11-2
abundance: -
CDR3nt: TGTGCCAGCAGCTTAAATCTAGGAAACACTGAAGCTTTCTTT
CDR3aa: CASSLNLGNTEAFF

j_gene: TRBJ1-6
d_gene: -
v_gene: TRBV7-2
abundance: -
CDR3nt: TGTGCCAGCAGCTTAGCTGGAGGGGATAATTCACCCCTCCACTTT
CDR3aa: CASSLAGGDNSPLHF

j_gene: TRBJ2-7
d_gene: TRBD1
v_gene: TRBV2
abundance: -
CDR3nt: TGTGCCAGCAGTAAAGGGACAGGGGACGAGCAGTACTTC
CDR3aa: CASSKGTGDEQYF

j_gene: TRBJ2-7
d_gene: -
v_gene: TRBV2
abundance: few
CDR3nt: TGTGCCAGCAGTGAAACAGGGAGTCTCTCCTACGAGCAGTACTTC
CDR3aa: CASSETGSLSYEQYF

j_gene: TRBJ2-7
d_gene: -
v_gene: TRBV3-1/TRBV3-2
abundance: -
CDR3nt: TGTGCCAGCAGGGATTCCGGCGGCCGCGAGCAGTACTTC
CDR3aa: CASRDSGGREQYF

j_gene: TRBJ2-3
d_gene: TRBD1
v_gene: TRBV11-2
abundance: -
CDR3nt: TGTGCCAGCAGCTTATACAGGGGGACAGATACGCAGTATTTT
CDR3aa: CASSLYRGTDTQYF

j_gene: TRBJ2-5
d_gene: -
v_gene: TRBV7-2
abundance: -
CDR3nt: TGTGCCAGCAGCTCGGTCAAAGAGACCCAGTACTTC
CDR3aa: CASSSVKETQYF

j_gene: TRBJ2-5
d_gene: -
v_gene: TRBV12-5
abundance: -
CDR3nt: TGTGCTAGTGGTTCTCCCTTTGGGAGCGAGGGATTCCCGCAAGAGACCCAGTACTTC
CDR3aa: CASGSPFGSEGFPQETQYF